This T cell receptor beta chain was retrieved from a study of technical replicates of blood from a handful of donors. V lost 6 bases, J lost 5 bases, and 10 bases stayed unmatched. CDR1 is SGHAT and CDR2 is FQNNGV in the germline V gene. The CDR3 spans 16 residues. Using immunoSEQ multiplex PCR, the repertoire was profiled, and TCRdb retains in-frame clones only, with some absent. The table lists tens of thousands of clones, 97% of them singletons, with more than 0.15% in the top ten. The rearrangement uses TRBV11-2 and TRBJ2-2; 9 bases match TRBD2. The sequence came from a human donor in good health. Sequencing was performed on T cells isolated from PBMCs. CDR3 DNA sequence: TGTGCCAGCAGGCAACCGGGACTAGCACCGACCGGGGAGCTGTTTTTT. It specifies CASRQPGLAPTGELFF.